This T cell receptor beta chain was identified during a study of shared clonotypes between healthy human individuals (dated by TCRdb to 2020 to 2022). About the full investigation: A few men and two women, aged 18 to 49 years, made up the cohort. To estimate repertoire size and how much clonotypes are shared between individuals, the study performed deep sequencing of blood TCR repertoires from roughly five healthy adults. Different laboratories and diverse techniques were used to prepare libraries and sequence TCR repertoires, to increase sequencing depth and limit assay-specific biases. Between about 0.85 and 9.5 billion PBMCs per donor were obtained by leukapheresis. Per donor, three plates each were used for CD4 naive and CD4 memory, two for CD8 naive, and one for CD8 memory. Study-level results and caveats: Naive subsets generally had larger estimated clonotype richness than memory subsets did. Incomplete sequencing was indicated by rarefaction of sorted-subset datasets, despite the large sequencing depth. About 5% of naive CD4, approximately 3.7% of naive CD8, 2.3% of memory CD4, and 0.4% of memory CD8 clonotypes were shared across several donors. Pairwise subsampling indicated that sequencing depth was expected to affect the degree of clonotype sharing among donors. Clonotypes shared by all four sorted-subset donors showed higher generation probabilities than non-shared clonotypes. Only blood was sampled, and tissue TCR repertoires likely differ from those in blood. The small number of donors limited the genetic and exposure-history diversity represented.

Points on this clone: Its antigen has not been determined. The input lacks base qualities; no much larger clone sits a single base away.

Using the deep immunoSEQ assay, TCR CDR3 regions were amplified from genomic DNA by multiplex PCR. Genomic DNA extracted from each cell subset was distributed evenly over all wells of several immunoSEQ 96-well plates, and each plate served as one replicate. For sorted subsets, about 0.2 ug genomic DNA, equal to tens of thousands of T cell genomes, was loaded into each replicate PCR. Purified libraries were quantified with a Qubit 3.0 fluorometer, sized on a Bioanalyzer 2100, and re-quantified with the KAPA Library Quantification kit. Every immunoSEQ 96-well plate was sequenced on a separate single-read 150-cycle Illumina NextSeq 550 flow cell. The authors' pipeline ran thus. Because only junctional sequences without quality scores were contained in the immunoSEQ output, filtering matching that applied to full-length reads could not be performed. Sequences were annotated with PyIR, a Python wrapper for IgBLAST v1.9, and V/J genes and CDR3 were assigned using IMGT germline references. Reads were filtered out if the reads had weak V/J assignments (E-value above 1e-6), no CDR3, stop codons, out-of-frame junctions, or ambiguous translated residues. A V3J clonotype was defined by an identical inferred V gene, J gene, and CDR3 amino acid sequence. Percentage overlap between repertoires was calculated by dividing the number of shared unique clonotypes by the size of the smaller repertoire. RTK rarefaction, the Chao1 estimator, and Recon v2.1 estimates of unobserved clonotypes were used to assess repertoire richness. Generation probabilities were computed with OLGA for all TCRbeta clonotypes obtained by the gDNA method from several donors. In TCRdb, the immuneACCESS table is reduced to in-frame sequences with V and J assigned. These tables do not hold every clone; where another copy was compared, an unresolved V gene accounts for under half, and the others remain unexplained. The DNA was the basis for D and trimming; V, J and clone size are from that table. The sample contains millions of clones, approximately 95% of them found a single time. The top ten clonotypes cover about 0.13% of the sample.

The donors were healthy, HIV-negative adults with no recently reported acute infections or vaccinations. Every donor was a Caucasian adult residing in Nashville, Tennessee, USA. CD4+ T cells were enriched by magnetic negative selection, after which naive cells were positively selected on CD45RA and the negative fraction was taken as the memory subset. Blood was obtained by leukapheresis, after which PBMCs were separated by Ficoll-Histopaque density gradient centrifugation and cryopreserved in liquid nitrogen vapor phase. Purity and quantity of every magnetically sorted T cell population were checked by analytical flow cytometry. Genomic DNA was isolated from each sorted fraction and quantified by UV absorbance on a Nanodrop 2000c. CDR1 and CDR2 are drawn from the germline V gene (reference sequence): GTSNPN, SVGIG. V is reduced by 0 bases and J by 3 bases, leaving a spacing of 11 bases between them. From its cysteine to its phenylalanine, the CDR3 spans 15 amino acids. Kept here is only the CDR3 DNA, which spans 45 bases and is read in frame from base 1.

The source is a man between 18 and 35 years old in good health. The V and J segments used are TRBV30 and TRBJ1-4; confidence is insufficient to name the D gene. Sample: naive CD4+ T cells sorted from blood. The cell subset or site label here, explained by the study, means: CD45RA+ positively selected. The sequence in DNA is TGTGCCTGGAGTGTACCGGGGAATCCTAATGAAAAACTGTTTTTT. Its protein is CAWSVPGNPNEKLFF.